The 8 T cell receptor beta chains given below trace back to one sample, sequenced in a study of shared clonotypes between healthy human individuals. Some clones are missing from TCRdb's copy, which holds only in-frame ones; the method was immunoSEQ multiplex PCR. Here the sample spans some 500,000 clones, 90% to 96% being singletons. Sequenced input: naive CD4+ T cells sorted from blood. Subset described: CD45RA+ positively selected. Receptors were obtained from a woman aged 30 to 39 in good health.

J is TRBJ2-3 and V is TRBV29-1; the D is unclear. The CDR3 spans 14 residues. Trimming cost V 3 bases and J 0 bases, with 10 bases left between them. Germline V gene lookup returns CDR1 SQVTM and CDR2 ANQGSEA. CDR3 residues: CSVDPGPSTDTQYF. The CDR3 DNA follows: TGCAGCGTTGATCCAGGTCCTAGCACAGATACGCAGTATTTT.

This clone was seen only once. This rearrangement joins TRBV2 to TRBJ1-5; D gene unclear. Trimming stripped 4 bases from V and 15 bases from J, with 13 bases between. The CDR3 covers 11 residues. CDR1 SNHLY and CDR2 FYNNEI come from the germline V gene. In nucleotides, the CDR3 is TGTGCCAGCAGTGTTAGCCGGGGTAGGCATTTT. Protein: CASSVSRGRHF.

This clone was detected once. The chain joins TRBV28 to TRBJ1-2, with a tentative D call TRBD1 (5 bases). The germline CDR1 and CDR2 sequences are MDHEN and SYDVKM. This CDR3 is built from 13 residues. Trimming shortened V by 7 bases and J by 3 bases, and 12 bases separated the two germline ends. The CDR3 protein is CASTLRDYYGYTF. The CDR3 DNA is TGTGCCAGCACTCTAAGGGACTACTATGGCTACACCTTC.

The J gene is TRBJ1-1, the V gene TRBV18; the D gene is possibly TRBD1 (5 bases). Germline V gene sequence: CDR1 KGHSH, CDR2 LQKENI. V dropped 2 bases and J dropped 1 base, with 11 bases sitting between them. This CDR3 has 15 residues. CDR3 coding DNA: TGTGCCAGCTCACCAACGACAGAGCCGAACACTGAAGCTTTCTTT. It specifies CASSPTTEPNTEAFF.

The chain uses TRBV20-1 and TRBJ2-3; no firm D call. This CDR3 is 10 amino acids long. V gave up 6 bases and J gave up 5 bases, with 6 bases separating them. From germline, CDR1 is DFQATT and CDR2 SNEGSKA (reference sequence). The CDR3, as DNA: TGCAGTGCAGCAGTAGATACGCAGTATTTT. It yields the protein CSAAVDTQYF.

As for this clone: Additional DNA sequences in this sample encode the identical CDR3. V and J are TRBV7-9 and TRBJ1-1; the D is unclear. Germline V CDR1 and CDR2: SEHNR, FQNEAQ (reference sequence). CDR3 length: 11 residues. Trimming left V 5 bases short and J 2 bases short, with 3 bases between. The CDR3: CASSLNTEAFF. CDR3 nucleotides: TGTGCCAGCAGCCTCAACACTGAAGCTTTCTTT. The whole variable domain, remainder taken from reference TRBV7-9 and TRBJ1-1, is DTGVSQNPRHKITKRGQNVTFRCDPISEHNRLYWYRQTLGQGPEFLTYFQNEAQLEKSRLLSDRFSAERPKGSFSTLEIQRTEQGDSAMYLCASSLNTEAFFGQGTRLTVV.

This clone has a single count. The chain's CDR3 is CASSLSDRVPLHF. As DNA, the CDR3 is TGTGCCAGCAGTTTATCCGATCGGGTACCCCTCCACTTT. V and J are TRBV27 and TRBJ1-6; D not certain. V lost 0 bases and J 12 bases, leaving 9 bases between the germline ends. Germline assignment: CDR1 MNHEY and CDR2 SMNVEV (reference sequence). The length of the CDR3 is 13 residues.

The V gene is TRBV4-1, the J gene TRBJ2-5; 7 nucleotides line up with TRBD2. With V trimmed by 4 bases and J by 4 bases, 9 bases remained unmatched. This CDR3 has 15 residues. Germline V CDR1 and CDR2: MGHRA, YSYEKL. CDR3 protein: CASSRPGRLPETQYF. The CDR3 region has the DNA TGCGCCAGCAGCCGGCCCGGGAGGCTTCCAGAGACCCAGTACTTC.